The T cell receptor beta chain under discussion was sequenced for a study of blood T cell repertoires in COVID-19. Germline V gene data show CDR1 as SGHDT and CDR2 as YYEEEE. The CDR3 runs 15 residues. V trimming: 4 bases; J trimming: 0 bases; junction bases outside the gene matches: 4. Only in-frame clones appear in the TCRdb table, and some are missing; sequencing was by immunoSEQ multiplex PCR. The sample shows fewer than 90,000 clones, 55% to 75% of them seen only once. The V and J genes are TRBV5-6 and TRBJ1-3; TRBD1 aligns across 7 bases. This receptor was identified in a woman aged 80 or over with acute or convalescent COVID-19. The material sequenced was peripheral blood. CDR3 DNA: TGTGCCAGCAGCGGCACAGGGGTCTCTGGAAACACCATATATTTT. Translated, it gives CASSGTGVSGNTIYF.